A selection of T cell receptor beta chains follows, all from one sample in a study of cytomegalovirus exposure and HLA in healthy donors. Data came from immunoSEQ multiplex PCR; TCRdb stores just in-frame clones and leaves some out. The table includes about 140,000 clones, over 60% detected once. The sequenced material came from PBMCs. Receptors originate from a female donor in good health and CMV-seronegative. Both conserved end residues are trimmed from each CDR3.

>TRBV6-5|TRBJ1-1
ASSYPGQKNTEAF
>TRBV7-9|TRBJ2-1
ASSLGLAGGGYEQF
>TRBV6-6|TRBJ1-5
ASSYRGNSNQPQH
>TRBV6-1|TRBJ1-5
ASMGQGARQPQH
>TRBV5-1|TRBJ2-3
ASSLAAGGTQDTQY
>TRBV19|TRBJ2-3
ASTPRTRERDTQY
>TRBV5-4|TRBJ1-4
ASSLSNRNEKLF
>TRBV7-2|TRBJ1-6
ASSPGSSYNSPLH
>TRBV27|NA
ASSSLLRSAYEQY
>TRBV6-1|TRBJ1-2
ASSLAGDYGYT
>TRBV18|TRBJ2-5
ASSPLIAGPQETQY
>TRBV7-9|TRBJ1-1
ASSLGKGTEAF
>TRBV9|TRBJ2-1
ASSVGGSGGTSYNEQF
>TRBV11-2|TRBJ2-3
ASSSPGGERGDTQY
>TRBV7-9|TRBJ2-2
ASSLDFGELF
>TRBV28|TRBJ1-5
ASSYNQPQH
>TRBV19|TRBJ2-3
ASSRTSGSSTDTQY
>TRBV28|TRBJ1-3
ASRTGDVSGNTIY
>TRBV23-1|TRBJ1-1
ASSRVPGTGMRARTEAF
>TRBV6-1|TRBJ2-7
ASSLLRGGPYEQY
>TRBV15|TRBJ1-1
ATSRVRAGWNTEAF
>TRBV5-4|TRBJ2-3
ASSLGDRADTQY
>TRBV29-1|TRBJ2-7
SVERYRDNEQY
>TRBV28|TRBJ1-1
AIQSGTKNTEAF
>TRBV5-6|TRBJ2-2
ASSLRDSDTGELF
>TRBV6-1|TRBJ1-1
ASSKTGGNAEAF
>TRBV7-9|TRBJ2-1
ASSETGSSYNEQF
>TRBV9|TRBJ1-1
ASSEGAGSLEAF
>TRBV7-2|TRBJ1-2
ASGSINYGYT
>TRBV2|TRBJ1-1
ASSYRGEGTEAF
>TRBV19|TRBJ1-1
ASTSGALNTEAF
>TRBV28|TRBJ1-5
ASSLTGDQPQH
>TRBV19|TRBJ1-3
ASTPDALGSLNTIY